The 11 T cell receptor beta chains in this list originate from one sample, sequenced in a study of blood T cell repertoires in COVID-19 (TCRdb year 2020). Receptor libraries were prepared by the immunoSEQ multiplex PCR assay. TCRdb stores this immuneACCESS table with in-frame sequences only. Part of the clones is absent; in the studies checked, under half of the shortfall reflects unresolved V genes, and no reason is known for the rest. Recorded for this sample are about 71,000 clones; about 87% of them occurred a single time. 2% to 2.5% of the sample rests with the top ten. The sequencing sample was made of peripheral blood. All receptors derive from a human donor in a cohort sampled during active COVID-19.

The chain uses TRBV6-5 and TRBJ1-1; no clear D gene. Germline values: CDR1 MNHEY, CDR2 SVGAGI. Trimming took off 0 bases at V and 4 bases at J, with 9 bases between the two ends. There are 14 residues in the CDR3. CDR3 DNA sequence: TGTGCCAGCAGTTACTCTGGGGAGGGCACTGAAGCTTTCTTT. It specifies CASSYSGEGTEAFF.

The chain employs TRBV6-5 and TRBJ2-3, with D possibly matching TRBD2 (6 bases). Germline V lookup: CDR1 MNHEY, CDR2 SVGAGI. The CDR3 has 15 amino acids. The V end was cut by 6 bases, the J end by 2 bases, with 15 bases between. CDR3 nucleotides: TGTGCCAGCAGAGCTCAGGGACTTTCCACAGATACGCAGTATTTT. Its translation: CASRAQGLSTDTQYF.

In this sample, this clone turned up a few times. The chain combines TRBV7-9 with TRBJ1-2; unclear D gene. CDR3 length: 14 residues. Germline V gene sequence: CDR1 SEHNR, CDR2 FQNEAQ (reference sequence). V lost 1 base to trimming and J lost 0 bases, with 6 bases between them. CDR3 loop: CASSLGSANYGYTF. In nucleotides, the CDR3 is TGTGCCAGCAGCTTAGGGTCAGCTAACTATGGCTACACCTTC.

The CDR3 coding sequence is TGTGCCAGCACCCTGACAGGGAACGAGCAGTACTTC. As protein: CASTLTGNEQYF. This rearrangement joins TRBV6-5 to TRBJ2-7, with 7 bases lining up with TRBD1. V lost 7 bases, J lost 5 bases, and 5 bases stayed unmatched. The CDR3 sequence is 12 residues long. Germline V lookup: CDR1 MNHEY, CDR2 SVGAGI.

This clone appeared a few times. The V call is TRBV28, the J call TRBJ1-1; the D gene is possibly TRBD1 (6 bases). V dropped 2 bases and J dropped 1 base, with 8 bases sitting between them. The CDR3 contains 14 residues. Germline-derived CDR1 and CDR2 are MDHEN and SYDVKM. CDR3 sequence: CASSLLDRNTEAFF. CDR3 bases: TGTGCCAGCAGTTTACTGGACAGGAACACTGAAGCTTTCTTT.

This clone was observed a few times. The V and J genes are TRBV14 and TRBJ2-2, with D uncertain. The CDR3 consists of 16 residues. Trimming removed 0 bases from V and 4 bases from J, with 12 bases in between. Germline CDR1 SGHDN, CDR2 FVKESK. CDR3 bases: TGTGCCAGCAGCCAAGATATGGAGCTATTCACCGGGGAGCTGTTTTTT. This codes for CASSQDMELFTGELFF.

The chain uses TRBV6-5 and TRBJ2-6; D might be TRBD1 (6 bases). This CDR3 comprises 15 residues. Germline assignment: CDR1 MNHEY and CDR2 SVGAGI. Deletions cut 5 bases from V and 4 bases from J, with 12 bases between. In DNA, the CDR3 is TGTGCCAGCAGTATCGCCGGGACAGGGGCCAACGTCCTGACTTTC. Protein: CASSIAGTGANVLTF.

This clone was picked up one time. In DNA, the CDR3 is TGTGCCATCCGGGACAGCAACTATGGCTACACCTTC. It yields the protein CAIRDSNYGYTF. This chain joins TRBV28 and TRBJ1-2, with 7 bases identical to TRBD1. The CDR3 is 12 amino acids. Trimming took 10 bases from V and 2 from J; bases not matched to a gene: 4. Germline V gene data show CDR1 as MDHEN and CDR2 as SYDVKM.

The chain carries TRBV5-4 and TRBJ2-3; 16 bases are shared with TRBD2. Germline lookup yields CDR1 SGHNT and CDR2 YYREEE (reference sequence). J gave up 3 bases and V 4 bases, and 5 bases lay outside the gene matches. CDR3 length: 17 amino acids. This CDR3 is CASSPGTSGRGTDTQYF. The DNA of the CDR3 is TGTGCCAGCAGCCCCGGGACTAGCGGGAGGGGGACAGATACGCAGTATTTT.

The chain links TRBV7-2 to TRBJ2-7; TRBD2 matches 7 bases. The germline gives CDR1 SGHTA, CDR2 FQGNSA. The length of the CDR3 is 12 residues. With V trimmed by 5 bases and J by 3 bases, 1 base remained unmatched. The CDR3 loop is CASSSGIYEQYF. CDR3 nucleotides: TGTGCCAGCAGCAGCGGGATCTACGAGCAGTACTTC.

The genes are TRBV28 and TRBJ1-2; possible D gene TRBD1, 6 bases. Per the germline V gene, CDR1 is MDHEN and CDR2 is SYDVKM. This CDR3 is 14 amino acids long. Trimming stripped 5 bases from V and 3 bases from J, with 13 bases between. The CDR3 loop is CASSGEGDHYGYTF. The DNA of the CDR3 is TGTGCCAGCAGTGGAGAGGGGGACCACTATGGCTACACCTTC.